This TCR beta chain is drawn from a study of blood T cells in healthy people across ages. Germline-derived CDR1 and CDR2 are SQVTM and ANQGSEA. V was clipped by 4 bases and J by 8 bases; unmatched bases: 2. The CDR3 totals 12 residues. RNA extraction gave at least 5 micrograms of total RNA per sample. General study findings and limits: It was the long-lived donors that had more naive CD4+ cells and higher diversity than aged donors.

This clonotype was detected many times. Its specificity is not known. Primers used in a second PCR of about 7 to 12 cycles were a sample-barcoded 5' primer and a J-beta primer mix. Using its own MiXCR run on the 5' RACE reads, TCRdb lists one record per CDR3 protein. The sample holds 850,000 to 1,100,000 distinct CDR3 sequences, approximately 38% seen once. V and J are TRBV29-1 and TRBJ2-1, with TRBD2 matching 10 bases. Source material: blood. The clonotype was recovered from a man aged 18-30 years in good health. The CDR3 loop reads CSVVLAGDEQFF. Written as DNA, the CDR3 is TGCAGCGTTGTCCTAGCGGGGGATGAGCAGTTCTTC.